A single sample is the source of the 15 T cell receptor beta chains below, sequenced in a study of blood T cell repertoires in COVID-19. Sequencing used immunoSEQ multiplex PCR; TCRdb keeps in-frame clones, though not all of them. The profile shows a few hundred thousand clones, roughly 90% of them singletons. What was sequenced was peripheral blood. Source of these receptors: a woman aged 25-40 years with COVID-19, enrolled during active disease.

This clone was seen repeatedly, ten times or more. The rearrangement joins TRBV3-1 (or the pseudogene TRBV3-2) to TRBJ2-6; TRBD1 matches 7 bases. This CDR3 has 18 amino acids. J lost 1 base, V lost 1 base, and 7 bases had no gene match. Germline values: CDR1 LGHDT, CDR2 YNNKEL (reference sequence). The CDR3 spells CASSQGGGPISGANVLTF. Here the CDR3 DNA reads TGTGCCAGCAGCCAAGGAGGGGGCCCCATATCTGGGGCCAACGTCCTGACTTTC.

The chain joins TRBV12-3 or TRBV12-4 to TRBJ1-5; D gene unclear. The V gene lost 2 bases and the J gene lost 6 bases, with 8 bases spanning the gap. The CDR3 totals 13 residues. CDR3 coding DNA: TGTGCCAGCAGTTTATTGGCATTTCAGCCCCAGCATTTT. It encodes CASSLLAFQPQHF.

This clone was counted a few times. The V and J genes are TRBV9 and TRBJ1-1; D call uncertain. Trimming pared 0 bases from V and 0 bases from J, leaving 9 bases between. There are 15 residues in the CDR3. Germline V gives CDR1 SGDLS, CDR2 YYNGEE. The CDR3 sequence is CASSVGPGLNTEAFF. The CDR3 nucleotides read TGTGCCAGCAGCGTAGGTCCGGGTCTGAACACTGAAGCTTTCTTT.

The rearrangement uses TRBV15 and TRBJ2-7, with 11 positions matching TRBD2. The CDR3 loop spans 16 amino acids. Per germline, CDR1 LNHNV and CDR2 YYDKDF (reference sequence). With V trimmed by 6 bases and J by 5 bases, 12 bases remained unmatched. CDR3 coding DNA: TGTGCCACCAGAGACGACTCGGGACTAGCGGACAACGAGCAGTACTTC. It codes for CATRDDSGLADNEQYF.

The chain employs TRBV6-6 and TRBJ1-1; TRBD1 aligns across 8 bases. Per the germline V gene, CDR1 is MNHNY and CDR2 is SVGAGI (reference sequence). The CDR3 consists of 12 residues. The ends lost 5 bases at V and 8 bases at J; junction bases unmatched: 4. CDR3 sequence reads: CASSLQGAEAFF. In DNA, the CDR3 is TGTGCCAGCAGTCTTCAGGGGGCAGAAGCTTTCTTT.

The DNA for the CDR3 is TGTGCCAGTAGTTCGGGTTCCACTGGGGCCAACGTCCTGACTTTC. It is translated as CASSSGSTGANVLTF. The chain couples TRBV19 to TRBJ2-6; D unresolved. V lost 5 bases, J lost 2 bases, and 10 bases lay in between. The CDR3 sequence is 15 residues long. CDR1 is LNHDA and CDR2 is SQIVND in the germline V gene (reference sequence).

The chain employs TRBV29-1 and TRBJ1-2; D is perhaps TRBD1 (5 bases). V was clipped by 7 bases and J by 4 bases, with 13 bases between them. The length of the CDR3 is 12 residues. Germline assignment: CDR1 SQVTM and CDR2 ANQGSEA. The CDR3 is CSGLGPPYGYTF. DNA for the CDR3: TGCAGCGGTCTGGGGCCTCCCTATGGCTACACCTTC.

CDR3 in DNA: TGTGCCACCAGTGATTTATCCACTAACTATGGCTACACCTTC. Amino acid sequence: CATSDLSTNYGYTF. This chain joins TRBV24-1 and TRBJ1-2; the D is unclear. V lost 1 base and J lost 0, with 5 bases in between. The CDR3 spans 14 residues. Germline values: CDR1 KGHDR, CDR2 SFDVKD.

The chain joins TRBV6-4 to TRBJ2-2; D is possibly TRBD2 (7 bases). This CDR3 is built from 16 residues. Germline V gene sequence: CDR1 MRHNA, CDR2 SNTAGT. The V gene lost 0 bases and the J gene lost 2 bases, with 10 bases spanning the gap. This CDR3 is CASSDSSGGNTGELFF. The CDR3 DNA follows: TGTGCCAGCAGTGACTCGTCGGGGGGCAACACCGGGGAGCTGTTTTTT.

The rearrangement joins TRBV7-9 to TRBJ2-3; 8 bases fit TRBD2. The V gene's germline CDR1 is SEHNR and CDR2 FQNEAQ (reference sequence). The junction had 7 bases not matched to a gene; V was cut back by 5 bases and J by 6 bases. CDR3 length: 14 residues. The CDR3 loop is CASSASGSADTQYF. The CDR3 coding sequence is TGTGCCAGCAGCGCTAGCGGGTCTGCGGATACGCAGTATTTT. Full variable domain (remainder filled in from reference TRBV7-9 and TRBJ2-3): DTGVSQNPRHKITKRGQNVTFRCDPISEHNRLYWYRQTLGQGPEFLTYFQNEAQLEKSRLLSDRFSAERPKGSFSTLEIQRTEQGDSAMYLCASSASGSADTQYFGPGTRLTVL.

The chain combines TRBV7-9 with TRBJ2-7, with 9 bases aligning to TRBD2. V dropped 3 bases and J dropped 2; count of bases not matched to a gene: 2. The CDR3 runs to 14 residues. Per the germline V gene, CDR1 is SEHNR and CDR2 is FQNEAQ (reference sequence). This CDR3 is CASSFLAGTYEQYF. As DNA, the CDR3 is TGTGCCAGCAGCTTTCTAGCGGGGACCTACGAGCAGTACTTC.

Here the CDR3 reads CASNTAGSTDTQYF. DNA for the CDR3: TGCGCCAGCAACACAGCGGGATCCACAGATACGCAGTATTTT. The V call is TRBV10-2, the J call TRBJ2-3, with 7 bases matching TRBD2. Looked up from germline, CDR1 is WSHSY and CDR2 is SAAADI. After removal of 7 bases from V and 2 bases from J, the junction contained 6 bases not matched to a gene. This CDR3 is 14 amino acids long.

V usage is TRBV6-1 and J usage is TRBJ1-1; perhaps TRBD1 as D (5 bases). The V and J ends lost 7 bases and 0 bases respectively, with 12 bases between them. The CDR3 is 14 residues long. Germline V gene lookup returns CDR1 MNHNS and CDR2 SASEGT. The CDR3 spells CASTRDSVNTEAFF. The CDR3 DNA is TGTGCCAGCACCCGGGACTCAGTGAACACTGAAGCTTTCTTT.

The V and J genes are TRBV12-3 or TRBV12-4 and TRBJ2-7; D is unresolved. V was cut by 5 bases and J by 4 bases, with 6 bases left in between. There are 11 residues in the CDR3. For the CDR3, the DNA is TGTGCCAGCAGTACTCAATACGAGCAGTACTTC. Protein: CASSTQYEQYF.

The chain employs TRBV2 and TRBJ2-7, with 11 bases aligning to TRBD2. The length of the CDR3 is 15 residues. V lost 1 base, J lost 8 bases, and 7 bases stayed unmatched. CDR1 is SNHLY, CDR2 FYNNEI, per germline. CDR3 DNA: TGTGCCAGCAGTGAAGAAGGGACTAGCGGCTCAAAGCAGTACTTC. It codes for CASSEEGTSGSKQYF.